This T cell receptor (beta chain) stems from a study of shared clonotypes between healthy human individuals. Sorted-subset replicate PCR reactions contained roughly 200 ng DNA, corresponding to about 30,000 T cell genomes. Per the authors' pipeline: Filtering differed, since immunoSEQ gave only junction sequences and no quality scores. The assay was immunoSEQ multiplex PCR, and TCRdb's table has in-frame clones only and misses some. The D gene and trimming were derived from the DNA, and the V and J assignments and clone size from that table. The sample holds about 1.1 million clones, 70% to 80% seen once. CDR3 length: 14 amino acids. V shed 5 bases and J shed 0 bases, with 8 bases lying between them. Germline V gives CDR1 SGHTA, CDR2 FQGNSA.

The TCR was taken from a man between 18 and 35 years old in good health. Some clones in this sample may be carry-over from other donors' samples. The chain joins TRBV7-2 to TRBJ1-3; D is possibly TRBD1 (5 bases). The sequencing sample was made of memory CD4+ T cells from PBMCs. Subset described: CD45RA-negative fraction. The CDR3 sequence: CASSPDSSGNTIYF. The CDR3 nucleotides read TGTGCCAGCAGCCCAGACAGCTCTGGAAACACCATATATTTT.